Following are 21 T cell receptor beta chains from one sample sequenced in a study of memory CD4+ T cells and cytomegalovirus serostatus. Single viable CD3+CD4+CD8-CD45RO+ cells were sorted as the memory CD4+ T cells. Using immunoSEQ multiplex PCR, the repertoire was profiled, and TCRdb retains in-frame clones only, with some absent. Altogether some 60,000 clones are present, roughly three quarters being singletons, with the ten largest covering approximately 1.1%. The sequenced material came from memory CD4+ T cells from blood. These receptors were collected from an adult in good health and CMV-seronegative.

The chain is built from TRBV18 and TRBJ2-7, with 8 bases fitting TRBD2. Per germline, CDR1 KGHSH and CDR2 LQKENI. This CDR3 contains 17 residues. The J segment lost 3 bases and the V segment lost 4 bases, leaving 14 bases of the junction unmatched. The CDR3 is CASSRYQSGRGGYEQYF. The CDR3 coding sequence is TGTGCCAGCTCACGATATCAAAGCGGGAGAGGGGGCTACGAGCAGTACTTC.

In this sample, this clone turned up once. The chain links TRBV28 to TRBJ1-6, with D hard to call. Trimming shortened V by 6 bases and J by 9 bases, and 9 bases separated the two germline ends. Germline V gene data show CDR1 as MDHEN and CDR2 as SYDVKM. The CDR3 has 12 amino acids. The chain's CDR3 is CASSRPTSPLHF. DNA for the CDR3: TGTGCCAGCAGCCGCCCAACTTCACCCCTCCACTTT.

This chain joins TRBV9 and TRBJ2-7; 8 bases are shared with TRBD2. J lost 7 bases, V lost 2 bases, and 11 bases had no gene match. CDR3 size: 15 residues. The germline gives CDR1 SGDLS, CDR2 YYNGEE. The DNA of the CDR3 is TGTGCCAGCAGCGTCAATAGCGGGATGGTGGGAGAGCAGTACTTC. Its translation is CASSVNSGMVGEQYF.

The chain joins TRBV6-5 to TRBJ1-2; unclear D gene. The CDR3 has 13 residues. The germline gives CDR1 MNHEY, CDR2 SVGAGI. Trimming took 4 bases from V and 1 from J, leaving 7 bases between them. The CDR3 sequence: CASSSFINYGYTF. As DNA, the CDR3 is TGTGCCAGCAGTTCCTTTATTAACTATGGCTACACCTTC.

The chain uses TRBV5-5 and TRBJ2-7; D remains unclear. V gave up 0 bases and J gave up 2 bases, with 9 bases separating them. The CDR3 is made up of 14 amino acids. The germline CDR1 and CDR2 sequences are SGHKS and YYEKEE (reference sequence). The chain's CDR3 is CASSLGYGAYEQYF. CDR3 in DNA: TGTGCCAGCAGCTTGGGGTACGGTGCCTACGAGCAGTACTTC. Full variable domain (remainder filled in from reference TRBV5-5 and TRBJ2-7): DAGVTQSPTHLIKTRGQQVTLRCSPISGHKSVSWYQQVLGQGPQFIFQYYEKEERGRGNFPDRFSARQFPNYSSELNVNALLLGDSALYLCASSLGYGAYEQYFGPGTRLTVT.

This clone was counted once. The rearrangement uses TRBV5-1 and TRBJ2-7; D possibly corresponds to TRBD1 (6 bases). CDR3 length equals 14 residues. In germline, CDR1 is SGHRS, CDR2 YFSETQ. Trimming cost V 2 bases and J 0 bases, with 9 bases left between them. The CDR3 nucleotides are TGCGCCAGCAGCTTAACAGGGAGCTCCTACGAGCAGTACTTC. It codes for CASSLTGSSYEQYF.

This clone was counted only a few times. The rearrangement joins TRBV6-5 to TRBJ2-5, with TRBD1 identical over 7 bases. This CDR3 is 15 amino acids long. V trimming: 4 bases; J trimming: 7 bases; junction bases outside the gene matches: 12. The germline CDR1 and CDR2 sequences are MNHEY and SVGAGI. The CDR3 reads CASSSLTGKRGTQYF. Here the CDR3 DNA reads TGTGCCAGCAGTTCCCTGACAGGGAAAAGGGGGACCCAGTACTTC.

The chain links TRBV28 to TRBJ2-1; D is tentatively TRBD1 or TRBD2 (5 bases each). The CDR3 is made up of 12 amino acids. Trimming stripped 10 bases from V and 14 bases from J, with 21 bases between. CDR1 MDHEN and CDR2 SYDVKM come from the germline V gene. CDR3 coding DNA: TGTGCCACCGACGAGGCAATGAGAGGGGAGTTCTTC. This sequence encodes CATDEAMRGEFF. Filled out from reference TRBV28 and TRBJ2-1, the complete variable domain reads DVKVTQSSRYLVKRTGEKVFLECVQDMDHENMFWYRQDPGLGLRLIYFSYDVKMKEKGDIPEGYSVSREKKERFSLILESASTNQTSMYLCATDEAMRGEFFGPGTRLTVL.

The V gene is TRBV6-1, the J gene TRBJ2-1; 7 bases agree with TRBD1. V was pared by 3 bases and J by 7 bases, with 9 bases of the junction left unmatched. Germline assignment: CDR1 MNHNS and CDR2 SASEGT. The CDR3 totals 15 residues. The CDR3 spells CASSDEGAVWNEQFF. The CDR3 DNA sequence: TGTGCCAGCAGTGATGAGGGGGCGGTTTGGAATGAGCAGTTCTTC.

This rearrangement joins TRBV11-3 to TRBJ2-5; no definite D call. The V gene's germline CDR1 is SGHNT and CDR2 YENEEA. This CDR3 is built from 15 residues. Trimming left V 4 bases short and J 5 bases short, with 17 bases between. The CDR3 spells CASSSLLQAGETQYF. In DNA form, the CDR3 reads TGTGCCAGCAGCTCTTTACTGCAGGCCGGGGAGACCCAGTACTTC.

The chain joins TRBV28 to TRBJ1-2, with 9 bases that match TRBD1. The trim removed 5 bases at V and 7 bases at J, leaving 11 bases unmatched. The CDR3 extends over 15 amino acids. Germline V gene data show CDR1 as MDHEN and CDR2 as SYDVKM. The CDR3 nucleotides are TGTGCCAGCAGTCTGACAGGGGGTCAGGGGGGTGGCTACACCTTC. This codes for CASSLTGGQGGGYTF.

The rearrangement joins TRBV5-1 to TRBJ2-5; maybe TRBD2 (5 bases). The CDR3 consists of 13 residues. In germline, CDR1 is SGHRS, CDR2 YFSETQ. V lost 2 bases to trimming and J lost 1 base, with 6 bases between them. DNA of the CDR3: TGCGCCAGCAGCTTCGGGATCCAAGAGACCCAGTACTTC. It is translated as CASSFGIQETQYF. Drawing the rest from reference TRBV5-1 and TRBJ2-5, the complete variable domain is KAGVTQTPRYLIKTRGQQVTLSCSPISGHRSVSWYQQTPGQGLQFLFEYFSETQRNKGNFPGRFSGRQFSNSRSEMNVSTLELGDSALYLCASSFGIQETQYFGPGTRLLVL.

This sequence joins TRBV28 and TRBJ2-5; 12 bases match TRBD2. Germline V gives CDR1 MDHEN, CDR2 SYDVKM. The J segment lost 4 bases and the V segment lost 5 bases, leaving 5 bases of the junction unmatched. The CDR3 is made up of 15 amino acids. CDR3 nucleotides: TGTGCCAGCAGTCTAGCGGGAGGGCGGGGAGAGACCCAGTACTTC. Translated: CASSLAGGRGETQYF.

The rearrangement uses TRBV10-3 and TRBJ2-1; 7 nucleotides agree with TRBD2. The CDR3 runs to 15 residues. The ends lost 6 bases at V and 4 bases at J; junction bases unmatched: 9. Germline V CDR1 and CDR2: ENHRY, SYGVKD. The CDR3 DNA reads as TGTGCCATCAGGGACCGGGGAGGGGAATACAATGAGCAGTTCTTC. As protein: CAIRDRGGEYNEQFF.

This chain's CDR3 is CASSLKGSRGGELFF. In DNA, the CDR3 is TGTGCCAGCAGCTTAAAGGGGTCACGGGGCGGGGAGCTGTTTTTT. The chain recombines TRBV5-4 with TRBJ2-2, with D perhaps being TRBD1 or TRBD2 (5 bases each). This CDR3 comprises 15 residues. The V gene lost 2 bases and the J gene lost 7 bases, with 15 bases spanning the gap. CDR1 is SGHNT and CDR2 is YYREEE in the germline V gene (reference sequence).

The rearrangement joins TRBV19 to TRBJ2-3, with D unresolved. Trimming pared 5 bases from V and 2 bases from J, leaving 8 bases between. The CDR3 is 13 residues long. CDR1 is LNHDA and CDR2 is SQIVND in the germline V gene (reference sequence). Written as DNA, the CDR3 is TGTGCCAGTAGTTATGTTAACACAGATACGCAGTATTTT. It encodes CASSYVNTDTQYF.

V is TRBV19 and J is TRBJ1-5; 7 nucleotides align to TRBD1. CDR1 and CDR2 from the germline V gene are LNHDA and SQIVND (reference sequence). J gave up 6 bases and V 7 bases, and 6 bases lay outside the gene matches. This CDR3 contains 13 residues. The CDR3 DNA sequence: TGTGCCAGTACTCCCGACAGGGCTCAGCCCCAGCATTTT. It encodes CASTPDRAQPQHF.

The chain joins TRBV9 to TRBJ1-1; 9 bases fit TRBD1. The length of the CDR3 is 15 residues. After removal of 4 bases from V and 2 bases from J, the junction contained 6 bases not matched to a gene. The germline V gene has CDR1 SGDLS and CDR2 YYNGEE. This CDR3 reads CASSPRQGDNTEAFF. The CDR3 DNA is TGTGCCAGCAGCCCTAGACAGGGGGATAACACTGAAGCTTTCTTT.

This clone has more than one count but fewer than ten. This chain joins TRBV4-2 and TRBJ2-1; 15 bases line up with TRBD2. The CDR3 spans 20 residues. The junction had 17 bases not matched to a gene; V was cut back by 7 bases and J by 4 bases. Germline CDR1 reads LGHNA; CDR2 reads YNFKEQ. The CDR3 nucleotides read TGTGCCAGCACCCCGGGACTGGGGACTAGCGGGAGGAGGGGATACAATGAGCAGTTCTTC. Translating it yields CASTPGLGTSGRRGYNEQFF.

By its share, this clone is medium-sized (0.01 to 0.1%). V and J are TRBV11-2 and TRBJ2-3, with D possibly matching TRBD2 (5 bases). Germline CDR1 and CDR2: SGHAT and FQNNGV. V lost 5 bases and J 4 bases, leaving 13 bases between the germline ends. The CDR3 spans 14 residues. The CDR3 loop reads CASSPDSRSDTQYF. The DNA of the CDR3 is TGTGCCAGCAGCCCGGACTCTAGGTCAGATACGCAGTATTTT. The variable domain in full, with the rest retrieved from reference TRBV11-2 and TRBJ2-3, is EAGVAQSPRYKIIEKRQSVAFWCNPISGHATLYWYQQILGQGPKLLIQFQNNGVVDDSQLPKDRFSAERLKGVDSTLKIQPAKLEDSAVYLCASSPDSRSDTQYFGPGTRLTVL.

V is TRBV18 and J is TRBJ1-2; D call uncertain. The CDR3 is 13 amino acids. Trimming removed 3 bases from V and 8 bases from J, with 13 bases in between. The germline V gene has CDR1 KGHSH and CDR2 LQKENI. DNA for the CDR3: TGTGCCAGCTCACCGAACTATTCTGGAGGCTACACCTTC. The encoded protein is CASSPNYSGGYTF.